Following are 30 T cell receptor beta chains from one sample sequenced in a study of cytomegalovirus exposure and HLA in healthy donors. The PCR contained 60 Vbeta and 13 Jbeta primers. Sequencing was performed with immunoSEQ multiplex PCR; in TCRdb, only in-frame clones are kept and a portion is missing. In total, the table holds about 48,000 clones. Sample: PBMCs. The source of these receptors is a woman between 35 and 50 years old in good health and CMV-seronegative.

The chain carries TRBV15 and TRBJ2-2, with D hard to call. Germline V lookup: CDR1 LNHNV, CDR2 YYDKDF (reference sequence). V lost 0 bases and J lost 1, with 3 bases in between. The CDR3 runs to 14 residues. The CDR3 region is CATSRDQNTGELFF. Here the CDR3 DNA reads TGTGCCACCAGCAGAGATCAGAACACCGGGGAGCTGTTTTTT. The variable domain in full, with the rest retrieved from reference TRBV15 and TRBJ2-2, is DAMVIQNPRYQVTQFGKPVTLSCSQTLNHNVMYWYQQKSSQAPKLLFHYYDKDFNNEADTPDNFQSRRPNTSFCFLDIRSPGLGDTAMYLCATSRDQNTGELFFGEGSRLTVL.

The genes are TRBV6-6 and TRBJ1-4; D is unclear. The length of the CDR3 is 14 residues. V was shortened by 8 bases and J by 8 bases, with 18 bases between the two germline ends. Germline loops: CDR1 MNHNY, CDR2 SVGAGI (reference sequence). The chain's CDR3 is CASGWTQVAEKLFF. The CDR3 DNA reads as TGTGCCAGCGGCTGGACTCAGGTCGCCGAAAAACTGTTTTTT.

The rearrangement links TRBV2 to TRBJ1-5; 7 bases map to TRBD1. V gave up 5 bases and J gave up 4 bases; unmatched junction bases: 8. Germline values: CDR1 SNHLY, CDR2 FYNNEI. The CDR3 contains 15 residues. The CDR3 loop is CASSWTGNSNQPQHF. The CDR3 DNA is TGTGCCAGCAGTTGGACAGGTAATTCGAATCAGCCCCAGCATTTT.

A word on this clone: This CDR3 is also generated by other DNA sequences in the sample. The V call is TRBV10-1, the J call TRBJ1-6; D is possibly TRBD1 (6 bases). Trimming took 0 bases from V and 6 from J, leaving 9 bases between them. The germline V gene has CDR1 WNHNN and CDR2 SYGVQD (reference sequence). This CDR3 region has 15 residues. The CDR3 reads CASSESRGGNSPLHF. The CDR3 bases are TGCGCCAGCAGTGAGTCAAGAGGGGGTAATTCACCCCTCCACTTT.

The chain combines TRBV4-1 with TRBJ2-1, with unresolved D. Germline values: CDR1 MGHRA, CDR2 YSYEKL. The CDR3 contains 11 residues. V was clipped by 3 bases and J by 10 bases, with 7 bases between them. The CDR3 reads CASSQESEQFF. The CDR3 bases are TGCGCCAGCAGCCAGGAGTCCGAGCAGTTCTTC.

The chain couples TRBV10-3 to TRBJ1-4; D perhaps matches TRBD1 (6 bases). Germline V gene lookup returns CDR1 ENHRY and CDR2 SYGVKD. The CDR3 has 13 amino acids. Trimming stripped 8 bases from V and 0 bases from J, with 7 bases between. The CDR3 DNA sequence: TGTGCCATCGGGGGCTCAACTAATGAAAAACTGTTTTTT. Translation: CAIGGSTNEKLFF.

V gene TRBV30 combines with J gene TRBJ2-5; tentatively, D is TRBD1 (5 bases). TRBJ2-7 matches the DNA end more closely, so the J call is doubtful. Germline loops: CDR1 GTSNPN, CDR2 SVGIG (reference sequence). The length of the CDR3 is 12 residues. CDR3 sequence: CAWSVNRLEQYF. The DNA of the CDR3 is TGTGCCTGGAGTGTCAACAGGCTCGAGCAGTACTTC.

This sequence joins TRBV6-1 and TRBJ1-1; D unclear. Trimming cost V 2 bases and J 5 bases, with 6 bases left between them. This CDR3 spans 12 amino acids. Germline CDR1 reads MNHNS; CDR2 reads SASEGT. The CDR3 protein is CASSEQKTEAFF. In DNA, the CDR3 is TGTGCCAGCAGTGAACAGAAGACTGAAGCTTTCTTT.

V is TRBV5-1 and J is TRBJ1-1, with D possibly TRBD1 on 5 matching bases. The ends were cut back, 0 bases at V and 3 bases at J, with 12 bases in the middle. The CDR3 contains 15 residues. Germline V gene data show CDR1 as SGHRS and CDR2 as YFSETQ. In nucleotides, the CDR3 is TGCGCCAGCAGCTTGGCGGTCAGGGAGGACACTGAAGCTTTCTTT. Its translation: CASSLAVREDTEAFF.

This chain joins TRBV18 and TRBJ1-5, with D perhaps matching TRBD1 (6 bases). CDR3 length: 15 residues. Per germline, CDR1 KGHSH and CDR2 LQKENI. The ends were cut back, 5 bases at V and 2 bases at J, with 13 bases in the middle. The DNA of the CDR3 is TGTGCCAGCTCATCACAGGGAGGCGGCAATCAGCCCCAGCATTTT. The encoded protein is CASSSQGGGNQPQHF.

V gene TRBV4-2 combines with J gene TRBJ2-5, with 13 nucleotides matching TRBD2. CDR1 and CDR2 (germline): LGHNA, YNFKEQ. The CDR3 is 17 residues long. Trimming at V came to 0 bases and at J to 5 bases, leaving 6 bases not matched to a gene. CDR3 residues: CASSQDWTSGSSETQYF. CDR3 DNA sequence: TGTGCCAGCAGCCAAGACTGGACTAGCGGGAGTTCTGAGACCCAGTACTTC.

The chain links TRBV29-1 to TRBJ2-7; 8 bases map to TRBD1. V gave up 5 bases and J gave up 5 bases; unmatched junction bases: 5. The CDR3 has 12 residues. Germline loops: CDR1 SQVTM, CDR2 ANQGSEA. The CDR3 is CSVRGQDHEQYF. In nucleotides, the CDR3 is TGCAGCGTTCGGGGACAGGACCACGAGCAGTACTTC.

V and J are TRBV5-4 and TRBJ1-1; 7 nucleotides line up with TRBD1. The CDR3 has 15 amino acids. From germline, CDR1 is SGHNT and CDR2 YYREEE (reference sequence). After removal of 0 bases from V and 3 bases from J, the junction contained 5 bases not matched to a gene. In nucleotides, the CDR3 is TGTGCCAGCAGCTTGGGGGCAGGGGGATACACTGAAGCTTTCTTT. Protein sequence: CASSLGAGGYTEAFF.

The CDR3 nucleotides read TGCGCCAGCGGGGTGAGGGGGCAAAACACCGGGGAGCTGTTTTTT. It is translated as CASGVRGQNTGELFF. The chain couples TRBV5-1 to TRBJ2-2; TRBD1 agrees at 7 bases. CDR3 length equals 15 residues. CDR1 and CDR2 from the germline V gene are SGHRS and YFSETQ. The V segment lost 7 bases and the J segment 2 bases; nucleotides outside the gene matches: 8.

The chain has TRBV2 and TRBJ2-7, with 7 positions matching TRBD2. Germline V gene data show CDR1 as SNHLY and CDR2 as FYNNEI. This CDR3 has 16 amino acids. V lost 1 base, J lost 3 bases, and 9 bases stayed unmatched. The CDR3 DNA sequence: TGTGCCAGCAGTGAAGAAGTCGGGGGGATCCTCTACGAGCAGTACTTC. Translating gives CASSEEVGGILYEQYF.

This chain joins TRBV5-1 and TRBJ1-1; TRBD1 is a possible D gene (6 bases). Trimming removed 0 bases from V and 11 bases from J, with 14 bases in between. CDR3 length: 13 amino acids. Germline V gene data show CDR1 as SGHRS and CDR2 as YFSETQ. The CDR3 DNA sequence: TGCGCCAGCAGCTTGGGGGACACCTTCGTGGCTTTCTTT. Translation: CASSLGDTFVAFF.

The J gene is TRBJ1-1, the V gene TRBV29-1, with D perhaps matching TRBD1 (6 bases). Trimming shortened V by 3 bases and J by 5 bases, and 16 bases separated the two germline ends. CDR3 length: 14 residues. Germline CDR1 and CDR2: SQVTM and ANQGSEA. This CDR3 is CSVEVGGAGTEAFF. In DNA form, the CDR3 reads TGCAGCGTTGAGGTTGGGGGGGCTGGAACTGAAGCTTTCTTT.

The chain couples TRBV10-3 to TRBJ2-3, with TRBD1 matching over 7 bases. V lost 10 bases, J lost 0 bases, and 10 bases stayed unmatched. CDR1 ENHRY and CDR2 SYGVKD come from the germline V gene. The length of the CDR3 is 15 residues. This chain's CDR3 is CATERDRTSTDTQYF. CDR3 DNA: TGTGCCACCGAACGGGACAGAACCAGCACAGATACGCAGTATTTT.

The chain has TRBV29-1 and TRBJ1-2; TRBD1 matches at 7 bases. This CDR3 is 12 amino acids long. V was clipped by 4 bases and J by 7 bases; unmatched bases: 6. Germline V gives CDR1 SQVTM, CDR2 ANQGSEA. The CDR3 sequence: CSVGGDRSGYTF. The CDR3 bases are TGCAGCGTTGGAGGGGACAGATCTGGCTACACCTTC.

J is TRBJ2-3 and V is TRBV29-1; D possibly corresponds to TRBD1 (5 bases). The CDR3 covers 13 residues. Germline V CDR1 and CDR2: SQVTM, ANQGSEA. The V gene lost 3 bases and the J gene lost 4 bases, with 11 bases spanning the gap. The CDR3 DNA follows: TGCAGCGTTGATAAAAGGGGTTCAGATACGCAGTATTTT. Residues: CSVDKRGSDTQYF.

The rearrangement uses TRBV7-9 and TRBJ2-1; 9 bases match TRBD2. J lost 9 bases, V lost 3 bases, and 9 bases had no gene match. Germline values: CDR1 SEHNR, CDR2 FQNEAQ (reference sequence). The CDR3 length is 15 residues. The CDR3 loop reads CASSFSGGPPGEQFF. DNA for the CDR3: TGTGCCAGCAGCTTCAGCGGGGGGCCACCAGGTGAGCAGTTCTTC. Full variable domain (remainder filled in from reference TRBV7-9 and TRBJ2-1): DTGVSQNPRHKITKRGQNVTFRCDPISEHNRLYWYRQTLGQGPEFLTYFQNEAQLEKSRLLSDRFSAERPKGSFSTLEIQRTEQGDSAMYLCASSFSGGPPGEQFFGPGTRLTVL.

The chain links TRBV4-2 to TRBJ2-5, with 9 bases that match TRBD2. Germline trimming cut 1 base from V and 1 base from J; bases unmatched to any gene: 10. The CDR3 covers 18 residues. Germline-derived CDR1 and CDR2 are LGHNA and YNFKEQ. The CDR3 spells CASSQVIAGERGQETQYF. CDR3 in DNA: TGTGCCAGCAGCCAAGTGATAGCGGGGGAACGTGGCCAAGAGACCCAGTACTTC.

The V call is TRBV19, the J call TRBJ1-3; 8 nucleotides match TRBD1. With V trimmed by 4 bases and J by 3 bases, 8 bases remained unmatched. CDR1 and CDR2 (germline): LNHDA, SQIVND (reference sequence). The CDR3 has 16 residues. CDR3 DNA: TGTGCCAGTAGTAACAGGGGGACGTCGTATGGAAACACCATATATTTT. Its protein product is CASSNRGTSYGNTIYF.

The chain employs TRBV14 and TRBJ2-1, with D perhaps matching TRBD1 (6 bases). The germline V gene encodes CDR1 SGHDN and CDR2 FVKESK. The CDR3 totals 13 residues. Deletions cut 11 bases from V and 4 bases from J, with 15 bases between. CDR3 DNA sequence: TGTGCCTCGCGCAGGGGTATTTACAATGAGCAGTTCTTC. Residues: CASRRGIYNEQFF.

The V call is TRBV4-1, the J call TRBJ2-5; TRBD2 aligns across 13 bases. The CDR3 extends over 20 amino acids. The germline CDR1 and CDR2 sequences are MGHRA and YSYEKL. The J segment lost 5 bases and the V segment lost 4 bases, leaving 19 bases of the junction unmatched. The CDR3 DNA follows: TGCGCCAGCAGCCCCCTTGCCGTAAAACTAGCGGGAGGGCCTGGCGAGACCCAGTACTTC. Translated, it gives CASSPLAVKLAGGPGETQYF.

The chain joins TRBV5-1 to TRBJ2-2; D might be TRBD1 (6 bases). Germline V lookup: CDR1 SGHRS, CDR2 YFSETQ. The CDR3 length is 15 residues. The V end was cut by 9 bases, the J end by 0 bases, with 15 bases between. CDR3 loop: CATAPGTSNTGELFF. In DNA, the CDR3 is TGCGCCACAGCACCGGGGACATCGAACACCGGGGAGCTGTTTTTT.

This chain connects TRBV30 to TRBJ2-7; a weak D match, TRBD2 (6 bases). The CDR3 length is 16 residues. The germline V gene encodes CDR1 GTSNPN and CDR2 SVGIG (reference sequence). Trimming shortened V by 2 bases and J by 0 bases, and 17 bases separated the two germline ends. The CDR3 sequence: CAWSSRALAPSYEQYF. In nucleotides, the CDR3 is TGTGCCTGGAGTTCCAGGGCTCTAGCGCCCTCCTACGAGCAGTACTTC.

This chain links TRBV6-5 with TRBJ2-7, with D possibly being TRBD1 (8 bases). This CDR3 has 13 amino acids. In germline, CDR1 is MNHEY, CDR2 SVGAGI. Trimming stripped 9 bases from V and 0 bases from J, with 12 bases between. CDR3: CASTGGDSYEQYF. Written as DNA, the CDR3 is TGTGCCAGTACAGGGGGGGACTCCTACGAGCAGTACTTC.

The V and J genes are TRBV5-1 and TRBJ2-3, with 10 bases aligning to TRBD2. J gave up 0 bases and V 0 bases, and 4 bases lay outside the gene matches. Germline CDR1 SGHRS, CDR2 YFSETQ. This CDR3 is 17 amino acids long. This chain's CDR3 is CASSLEGTSVSTDTQYF. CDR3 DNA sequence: TGCGCCAGCAGCTTGGAAGGGACTAGCGTTAGCACAGATACGCAGTATTTT. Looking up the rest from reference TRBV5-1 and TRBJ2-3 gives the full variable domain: KAGVTQTPRYLIKTRGQQVTLSCSPISGHRSVSWYQQTPGQGLQFLFEYFSETQRNKGNFPGRFSGRQFSNSRSEMNVSTLELGDSALYLCASSLEGTSVSTDTQYFGPGTRLTVL.

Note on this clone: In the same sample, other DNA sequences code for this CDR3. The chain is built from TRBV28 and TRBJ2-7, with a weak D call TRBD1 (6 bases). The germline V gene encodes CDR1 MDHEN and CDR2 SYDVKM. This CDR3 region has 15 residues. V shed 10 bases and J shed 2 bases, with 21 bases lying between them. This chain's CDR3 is CATSTTGRSAYEQYF. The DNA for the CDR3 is TGTGCCACCTCGACGACAGGACGGTCCGCCTACGAGCAGTACTTC.